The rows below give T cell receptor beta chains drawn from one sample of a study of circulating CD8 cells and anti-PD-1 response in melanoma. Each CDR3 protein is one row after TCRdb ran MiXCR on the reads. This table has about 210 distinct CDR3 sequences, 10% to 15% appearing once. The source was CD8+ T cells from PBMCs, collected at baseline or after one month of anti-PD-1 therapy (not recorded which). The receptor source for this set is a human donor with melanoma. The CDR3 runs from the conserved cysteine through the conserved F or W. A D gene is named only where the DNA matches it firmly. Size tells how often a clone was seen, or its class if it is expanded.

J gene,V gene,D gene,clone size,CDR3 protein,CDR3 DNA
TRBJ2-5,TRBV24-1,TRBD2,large,CATGPSGGEETQYF,TGTGCCACCGGGCCTAGCGGGGGAGAAGAGACCCAGTACTTC